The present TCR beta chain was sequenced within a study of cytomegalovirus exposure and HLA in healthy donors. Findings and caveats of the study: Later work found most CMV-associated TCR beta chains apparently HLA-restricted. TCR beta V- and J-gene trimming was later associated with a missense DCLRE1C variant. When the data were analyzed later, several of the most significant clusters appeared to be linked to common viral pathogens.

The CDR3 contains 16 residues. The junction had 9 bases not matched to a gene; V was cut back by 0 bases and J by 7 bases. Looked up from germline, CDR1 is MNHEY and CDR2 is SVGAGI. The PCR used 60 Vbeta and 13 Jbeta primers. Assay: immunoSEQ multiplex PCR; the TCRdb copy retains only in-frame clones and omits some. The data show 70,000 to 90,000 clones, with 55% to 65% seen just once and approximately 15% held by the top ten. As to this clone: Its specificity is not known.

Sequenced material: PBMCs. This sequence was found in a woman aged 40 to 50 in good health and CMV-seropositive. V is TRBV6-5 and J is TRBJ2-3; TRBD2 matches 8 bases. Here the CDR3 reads CASSYSYQGGRHTQYF. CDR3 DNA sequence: TGTGCCAGCAGTTACTCCTACCAGGGCGGGAGGCATACGCAGTATTTT.